This T cell receptor (beta chain) was sequenced during a study of cytomegalovirus exposure and HLA in healthy donors. Study-wide findings and caveats: Cytomegalovirus-associated TCR beta chains were listed, numbering roughly 150.

V was clipped by 6 bases and J by 0 bases, with 23 bases between them. CDR1 and CDR2 (germline): SEHNR, FQNEAQ (reference sequence). The CDR3 length is 18 residues. Unrecorded immune exposures were likely, despite nominal health at sampling. Remarks on this clone: Its target is unknown.

13 Jbeta primers and 60 Vbeta primers were used for the PCR. Data came from immunoSEQ multiplex PCR; TCRdb stores just in-frame clones and leaves some out. Of around 200,000 clones listed, roughly 81% are singletons. The chain joins TRBV7-9 to TRBJ2-5; possible D gene TRBD1, 8 bases. This receptor was identified in a woman aged 30 to 39 in good health and CMV-seropositive. The material sequenced was PBMCs. CDR3 in DNA: TGTGCCAGCAGTTTATCACAGGGGGGGATAAGGTACCAAGAGACCCAGTACTTC. Translated, it gives CASSLSQGGIRYQETQYF.